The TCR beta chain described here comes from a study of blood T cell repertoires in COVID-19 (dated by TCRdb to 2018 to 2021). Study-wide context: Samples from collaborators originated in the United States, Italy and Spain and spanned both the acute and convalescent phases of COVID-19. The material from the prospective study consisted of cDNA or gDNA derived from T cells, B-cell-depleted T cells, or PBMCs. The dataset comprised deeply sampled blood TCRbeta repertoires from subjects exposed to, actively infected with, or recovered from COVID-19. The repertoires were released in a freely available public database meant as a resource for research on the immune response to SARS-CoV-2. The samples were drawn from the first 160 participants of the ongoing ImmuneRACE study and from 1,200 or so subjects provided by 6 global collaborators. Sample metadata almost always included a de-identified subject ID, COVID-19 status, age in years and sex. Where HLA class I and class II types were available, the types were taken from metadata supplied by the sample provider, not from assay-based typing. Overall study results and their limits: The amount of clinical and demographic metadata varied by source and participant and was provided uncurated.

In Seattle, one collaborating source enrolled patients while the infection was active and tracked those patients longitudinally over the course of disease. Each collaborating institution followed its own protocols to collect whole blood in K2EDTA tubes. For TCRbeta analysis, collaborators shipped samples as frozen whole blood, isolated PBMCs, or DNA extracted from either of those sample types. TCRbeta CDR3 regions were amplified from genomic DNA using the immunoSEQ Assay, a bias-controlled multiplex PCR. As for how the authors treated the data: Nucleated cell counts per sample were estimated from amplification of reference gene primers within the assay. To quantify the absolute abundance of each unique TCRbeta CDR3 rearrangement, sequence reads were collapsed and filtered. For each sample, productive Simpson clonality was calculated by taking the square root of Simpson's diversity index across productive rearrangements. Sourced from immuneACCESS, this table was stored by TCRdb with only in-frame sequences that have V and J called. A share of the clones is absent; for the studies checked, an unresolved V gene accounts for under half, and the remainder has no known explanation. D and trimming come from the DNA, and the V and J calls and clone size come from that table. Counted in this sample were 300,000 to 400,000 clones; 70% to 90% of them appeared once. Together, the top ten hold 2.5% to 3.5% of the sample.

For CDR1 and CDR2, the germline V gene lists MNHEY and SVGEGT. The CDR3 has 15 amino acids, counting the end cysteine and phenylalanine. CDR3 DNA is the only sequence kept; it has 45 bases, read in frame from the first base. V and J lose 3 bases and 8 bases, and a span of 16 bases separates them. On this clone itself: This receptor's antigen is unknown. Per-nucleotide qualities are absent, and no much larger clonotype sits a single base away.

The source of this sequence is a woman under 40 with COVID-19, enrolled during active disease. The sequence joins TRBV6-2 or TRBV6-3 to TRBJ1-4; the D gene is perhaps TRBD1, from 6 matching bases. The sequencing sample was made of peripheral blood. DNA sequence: TGTGCCAGCAGTTATTGGGGACACGCAGGAGAAAAACTGTTTTTT. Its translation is CASSYWGHAGEKLFF.